Below are 16 T cell receptor beta chains sequenced from a single sample in a study of cytomegalovirus exposure and HLA in healthy donors. 13 Jbeta primers and 60 Vbeta primers were used for the PCR. Libraries were prepared by immunoSEQ multiplex PCR; TCRdb keeps only in-frame clonotypes and omits some of them. This sample's table reports approximately 110,000 clones. The sequenced sample consisted of PBMCs. The receptor set was obtained from a man younger than 30 in good health and CMV-seronegative.

The J gene is TRBJ1-1, the V gene TRBV4-1, with D possibly being TRBD1 (5 bases). CDR1 MGHRA and CDR2 YSYEKL come from the germline V gene. The CDR3 loop spans 14 amino acids. Trimming removed 1 base from V and 1 base from J, with 7 bases in between. DNA for the CDR3: TGCGCCAGCAGCCAAGGACAGAGGAACACTGAAGCTTTCTTT. Amino acids: CASSQGQRNTEAFF.

The chain carries TRBV5-6 and TRBJ1-4; 12 positions agree with TRBD1. This CDR3 has 15 amino acids. V dropped 4 bases and J dropped 10; count of bases not matched to a gene: 8. Germline V CDR1 and CDR2: SGHDT, YYEEEE. In DNA form, the CDR3 reads TGTGCCAGCAGCATGACCGGGACAGGGGGCGGAAAACTGTTTTTT. It is translated as CASSMTGTGGGKLFF.

This chain uses TRBV6-5 with TRBJ2-1, with 12 bases matching TRBD2. The CDR3 loop spans 13 amino acids. Germline V gene data show CDR1 as MNHEY and CDR2 as SVGAGI. The trim removed 7 bases at V and 7 bases at J, leaving 2 bases unmatched. DNA of the CDR3: TGTGCCAGCATCGGACTAGCGGGGAATGAGCAGTTCTTC. Protein: CASIGLAGNEQFF.

V usage is TRBV18 and J usage is TRBJ1-5; no reliable D call. The CDR3 length is 13 residues. Germline V gene data show CDR1 as KGHSH and CDR2 as LQKENI. Between the trimmed V and J ends, which lost 6 bases and 4 bases, there was a span of 10 bases. This chain's CDR3 is CASSLTENQPQHF. CDR3 bases: TGTGCCAGCTCTCTCACGGAGAATCAGCCCCAGCATTTT.

The chain is built from TRBV2 and TRBJ2-2; 11 bases line up with TRBD1. The CDR3 runs 16 residues. Trimming removed 3 bases from V and 7 bases from J; junction bases left unmatched: 7. Germline loops: CDR1 SNHLY, CDR2 FYNNEI. CDR3 protein: CASSDPRTGGFGELFF. DNA of the CDR3: TGTGCCAGCAGTGATCCTAGGACAGGGGGCTTCGGGGAGCTGTTTTTT.

The chain employs TRBV18 and TRBJ1-5; unclear D gene. Germline-derived CDR1 and CDR2 are KGHSH and LQKENI. Trimming took 2 bases from V and 7 from J, leaving 15 bases between them. The CDR3 length is 15 residues. In DNA, the CDR3 is TGTGCCAGCTCACCAACGCAGGCGGCGGGGCAGCCCCAGCATTTT. Translation gives CASSPTQAAGQPQHF.

The chain links TRBV29-1 to TRBJ1-3; 7 bases match TRBD1. Germline CDR1 SQVTM, CDR2 ANQGSEA. Trimming took 6 bases from V and 6 from J; bases not matched to a gene: 8. CDR3 length: 13 residues. CDR3 amino acids: CSVKSGQTNTIYF. Written as DNA, the CDR3 is TGCAGCGTCAAATCGGGACAGACAAACACCATATATTTT.

The chain recombines TRBV30 with TRBJ2-5, with D possibly being TRBD1 (7 bases). The V end was cut by 2 bases, the J end by 3 bases, with 10 bases between. The CDR3 runs to 13 residues. Germline V gene sequence: CDR1 GTSNPN, CDR2 SVGIG (reference sequence). CDR3 sequence (DNA): TGTGCCTGGAGTCCCAGGGGGGAAGAGACCCAGTACTTC. Translation gives CAWSPRGEETQYF.

The J gene is TRBJ2-7, the V gene TRBV7-9, with 7 nucleotides matching TRBD2. This CDR3 has 15 residues. Germline CDR1 SEHNR, CDR2 FQNEAQ (reference sequence). The trim removed 3 bases at V and 4 bases at J, leaving 9 bases unmatched. The CDR3 spells CASSLKAGAFYEQYF. As DNA, the CDR3 is TGTGCCAGCAGCTTGAAGGCGGGAGCGTTTTACGAGCAGTACTTC. Full variable domain (remainder filled in from reference TRBV7-9 and TRBJ2-7): DTGVSQNPRHKITKRGQNVTFRCDPISEHNRLYWYRQTLGQGPEFLTYFQNEAQLEKSRLLSDRFSAERPKGSFSTLEIQRTEQGDSAMYLCASSLKAGAFYEQYFGPGTRLTVT.

The chain couples TRBV5-1 to TRBJ2-5; a possible D gene is TRBD1 (6 bases). The CDR3 has 14 residues. V lost 2 bases to trimming and J lost 4 bases, with 12 bases between them. The germline CDR1 and CDR2 sequences are SGHRS and YFSETQ. The CDR3 DNA reads TGCGCCAGCAGCTTTGGGGGCGAGGGAGAGACCCAGTACTTC. This sequence encodes CASSFGGEGETQYF.

The rearrangement links TRBV25-1 to TRBJ1-1; D is perhaps TRBD1 (6 bases). Per germline, CDR1 MGHDK and CDR2 SYGVNS. The CDR3 consists of 13 residues. Deletions cut 6 bases from V and 5 bases from J, with 13 bases between. This CDR3 is CASSQAGATEAFF. The CDR3, as DNA: TGTGCCAGCAGCCAAGCAGGGGCAACTGAAGCTTTCTTT.

The chain is built from TRBV7-3 and TRBJ2-3; TRBD2 agrees at 9 bases. CDR1 is SGHTA, CDR2 FQGTGA, per germline. The V and J ends lost 1 base and 3 bases, in that order; junction bases with no gene match: 5. The CDR3 covers 16 residues. The CDR3 coding sequence is TGTGCCAGCAGCTTAATTGGCGGACTAGCGACAGATACGCAGTATTTT. Protein: CASSLIGGLATDTQYF.

The J gene is TRBJ2-7, the V gene TRBV2; 7 nucleotides agree with TRBD2. CDR1 and CDR2 (germline): SNHLY, FYNNEI. The CDR3 consists of 13 residues. Germline trimming cut 10 bases from V and 2 bases from J; bases unmatched to any gene: 8. The CDR3 region has the DNA TGTGCCACCCGGACTAGTGAGACCTACGAGCAGTACTTC. This sequence encodes CATRTSETYEQYF.

CDR3 DNA sequence: TGTGCCAGCAGCTTACGCAGGGATAACACCGGGGAGCTGTTTTTT. Translated: CASSLRRDNTGELFF. The genes are TRBV7-9 and TRBJ2-2, with D tentatively TRBD1 (5 bases). The length of the CDR3 is 15 residues. The V gene's germline CDR1 is SEHNR and CDR2 FQNEAQ (reference sequence). The V end was cut by 2 bases, the J end by 2 bases, with 9 bases between. The full variable domain, completed using reference TRBV7-9 and TRBJ2-2, is DTGVSQNPRHKITKRGQNVTFRCDPISEHNRLYWYRQTLGQGPEFLTYFQNEAQLEKSRLLSDRFSAERPKGSFSTLEIQRTEQGDSAMYLCASSLRRDNTGELFFGEGSRLTVL.

The chain has TRBV19 and TRBJ2-2; 11 bases fit TRBD1. J was trimmed by 5 bases and V by 6 bases; bases with no gene match: 2. The CDR3 has 14 residues. The germline V gene has CDR1 LNHDA and CDR2 SQIVND (reference sequence). The DNA for the CDR3 is TGTGCCAGTAGGGGGACAGGGGGTACCGGGGAGCTGTTTTTT. Translated: CASRGTGGTGELFF.

V is TRBV5-8 and J is TRBJ2-1; 14 nucleotides match TRBD2. Germline CDR1 reads SGHTS; CDR2 reads YDEGEE. The CDR3 loop spans 18 amino acids. Trimming at V came to 4 bases and at J to 9 bases, leaving 15 bases not matched to a gene. CDR3 coding DNA: TGTGCCAGCAGCGGCGGGGGGAAGACTAGCGGGAGGGCCGGTGAGCAGTTCTTC. Protein product: CASSGGGKTSGRAGEQFF.